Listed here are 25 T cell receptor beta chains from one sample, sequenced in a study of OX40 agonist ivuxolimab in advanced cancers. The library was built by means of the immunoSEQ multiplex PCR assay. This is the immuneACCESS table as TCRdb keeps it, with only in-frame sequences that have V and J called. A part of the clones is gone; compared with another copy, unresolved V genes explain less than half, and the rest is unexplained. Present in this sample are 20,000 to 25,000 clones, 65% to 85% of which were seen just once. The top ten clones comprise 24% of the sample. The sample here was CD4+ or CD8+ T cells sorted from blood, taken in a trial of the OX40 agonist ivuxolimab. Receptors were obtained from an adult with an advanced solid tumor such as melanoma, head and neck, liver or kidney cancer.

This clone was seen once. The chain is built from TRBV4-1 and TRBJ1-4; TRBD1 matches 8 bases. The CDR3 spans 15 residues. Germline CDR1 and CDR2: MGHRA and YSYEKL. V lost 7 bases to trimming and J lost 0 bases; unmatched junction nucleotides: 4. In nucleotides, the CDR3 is TGCGCCAGCATGACAGGGGTCGCAACTAATGAAAAACTGTTTTTT. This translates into CASMTGVATNEKLFF.

Here the CDR3 DNA reads TGTGCCAGCAGTCTGGCCGGCTACGAGCAGTACTTC. Its translation: CASSLAGYEQYF. The chain couples TRBV28 to TRBJ2-7; no clear D. Germline V gives CDR1 MDHEN, CDR2 SYDVKM. V was trimmed by 5 bases and J by 3 bases, leaving 8 bases between them. The CDR3 has 12 amino acids.

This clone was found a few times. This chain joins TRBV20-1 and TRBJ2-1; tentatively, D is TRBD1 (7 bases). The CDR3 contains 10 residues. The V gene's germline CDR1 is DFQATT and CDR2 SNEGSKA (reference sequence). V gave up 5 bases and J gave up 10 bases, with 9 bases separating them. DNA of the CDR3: TGCAGTGCTTCAGGGGGGGAGCAGTTCTTC. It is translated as CSASGGEQFF.

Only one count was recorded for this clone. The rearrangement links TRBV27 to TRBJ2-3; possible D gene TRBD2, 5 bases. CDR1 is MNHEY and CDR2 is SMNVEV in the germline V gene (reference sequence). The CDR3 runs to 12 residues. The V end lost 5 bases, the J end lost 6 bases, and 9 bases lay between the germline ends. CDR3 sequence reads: CASSTSGDTQYF. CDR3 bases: TGTGCCAGCAGTACCTCGGGGGATACGCAGTATTTT.

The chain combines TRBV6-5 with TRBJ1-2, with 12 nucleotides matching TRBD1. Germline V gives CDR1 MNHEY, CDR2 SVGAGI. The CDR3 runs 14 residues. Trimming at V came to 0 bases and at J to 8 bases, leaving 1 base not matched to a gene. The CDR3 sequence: CASSYSGTGGGYTF. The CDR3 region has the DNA TGTGCCAGCAGTTACTCTGGGACAGGGGGCGGCTACACCTTC.

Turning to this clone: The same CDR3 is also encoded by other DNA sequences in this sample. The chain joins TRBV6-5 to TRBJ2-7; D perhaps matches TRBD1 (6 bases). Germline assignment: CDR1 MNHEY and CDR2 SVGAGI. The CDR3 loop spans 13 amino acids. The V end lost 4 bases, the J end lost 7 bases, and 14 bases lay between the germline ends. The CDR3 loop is CASSSGTLHEQYF. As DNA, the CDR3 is TGTGCCAGCAGTTCAGGGACACTACATGAGCAGTACTTC.

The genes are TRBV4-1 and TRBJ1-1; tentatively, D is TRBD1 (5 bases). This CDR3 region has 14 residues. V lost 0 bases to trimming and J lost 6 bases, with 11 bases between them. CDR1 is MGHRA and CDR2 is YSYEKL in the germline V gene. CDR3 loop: CASSQEIGAAEAFF. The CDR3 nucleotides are TGCGCCAGCAGCCAAGAGATAGGGGCTGCTGAAGCTTTCTTT.

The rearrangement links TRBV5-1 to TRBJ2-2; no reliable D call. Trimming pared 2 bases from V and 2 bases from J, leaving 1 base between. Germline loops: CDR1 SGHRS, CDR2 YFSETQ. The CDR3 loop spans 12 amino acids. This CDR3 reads CASSFNTGELFF. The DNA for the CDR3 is TGCGCCAGCAGCTTCAACACCGGGGAGCTGTTTTTT.

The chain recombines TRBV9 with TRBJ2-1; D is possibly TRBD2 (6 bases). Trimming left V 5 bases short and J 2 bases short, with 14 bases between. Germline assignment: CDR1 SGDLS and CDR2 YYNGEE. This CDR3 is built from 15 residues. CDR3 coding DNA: TGTGCCAGCAGTCCAAGCGGAGGGGCCTACAATGAGCAGTTCTTC. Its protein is CASSPSGGAYNEQFF.

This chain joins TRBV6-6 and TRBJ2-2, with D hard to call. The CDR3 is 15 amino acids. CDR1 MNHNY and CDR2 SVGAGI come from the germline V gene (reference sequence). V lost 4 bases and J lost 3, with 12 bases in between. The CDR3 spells CASSSEAEDTGELFF. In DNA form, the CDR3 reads TGTGCCAGCAGTTCCGAGGCCGAGGACACCGGGGAGCTGTTTTTT.

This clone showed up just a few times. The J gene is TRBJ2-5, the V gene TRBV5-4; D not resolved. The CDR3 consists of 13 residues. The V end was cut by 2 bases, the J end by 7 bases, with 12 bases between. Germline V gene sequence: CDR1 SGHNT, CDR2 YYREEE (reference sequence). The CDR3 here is CASSFGPVTTQYF. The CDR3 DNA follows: TGTGCCAGCAGCTTTGGTCCAGTAACGACCCAGTACTTC.

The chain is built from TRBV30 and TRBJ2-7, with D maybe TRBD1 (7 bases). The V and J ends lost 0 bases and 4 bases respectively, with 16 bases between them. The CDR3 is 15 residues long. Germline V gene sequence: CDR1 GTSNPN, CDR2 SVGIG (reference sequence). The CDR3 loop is CAWSVPGAGGYEQYF. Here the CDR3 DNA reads TGTGCCTGGAGTGTACCGGGGGCAGGGGGTTACGAGCAGTACTTC. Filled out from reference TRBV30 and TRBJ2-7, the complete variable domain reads SQTIHQWPATLVQPVGSPLSLECTVEGTSNPNLYWYRQAAGRGLQLLFYSVGIGQISSEVPQNLSASRPQDRQFILSSKKLLLSDSGFYLCAWSVPGAGGYEQYFGPGTRLTVT.

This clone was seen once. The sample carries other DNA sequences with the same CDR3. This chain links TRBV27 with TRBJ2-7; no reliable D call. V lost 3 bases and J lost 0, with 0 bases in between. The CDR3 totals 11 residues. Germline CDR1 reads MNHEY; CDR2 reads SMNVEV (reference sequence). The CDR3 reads CASSFSYEQYF. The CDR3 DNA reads TGTGCCAGCAGTTTCTCCTACGAGCAGTACTTC.

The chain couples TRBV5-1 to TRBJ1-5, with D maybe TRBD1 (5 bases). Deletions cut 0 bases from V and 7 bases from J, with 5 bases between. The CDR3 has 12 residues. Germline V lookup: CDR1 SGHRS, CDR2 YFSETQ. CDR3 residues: CASSLEGQPQHF. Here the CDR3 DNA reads TGCGCCAGCAGCTTGGAGGGGCAGCCCCAGCATTTT.

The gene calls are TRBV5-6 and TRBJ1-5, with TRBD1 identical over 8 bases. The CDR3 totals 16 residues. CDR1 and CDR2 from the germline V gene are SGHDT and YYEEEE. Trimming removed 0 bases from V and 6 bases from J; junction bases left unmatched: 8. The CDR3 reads CASSLGSGGASQPQHF. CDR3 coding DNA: TGTGCCAGCAGCTTGGGGTCAGGGGGCGCGTCTCAGCCCCAGCATTTT.

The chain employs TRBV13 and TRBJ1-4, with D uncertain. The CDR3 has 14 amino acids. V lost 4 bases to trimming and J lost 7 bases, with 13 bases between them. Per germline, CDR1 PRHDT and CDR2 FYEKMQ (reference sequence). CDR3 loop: CASSSGPEGEKLFF. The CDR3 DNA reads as TGTGCCAGCAGCTCCGGGCCCGAAGGTGAAAAACTGTTTTTT.

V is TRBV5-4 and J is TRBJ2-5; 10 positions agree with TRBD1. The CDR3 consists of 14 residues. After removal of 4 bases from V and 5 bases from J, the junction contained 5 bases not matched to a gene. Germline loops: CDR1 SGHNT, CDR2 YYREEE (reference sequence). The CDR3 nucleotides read TGTGCCAGCAGCCCCTGGACAGGGGGGGAGACCCAGTACTTC. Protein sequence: CASSPWTGGETQYF.

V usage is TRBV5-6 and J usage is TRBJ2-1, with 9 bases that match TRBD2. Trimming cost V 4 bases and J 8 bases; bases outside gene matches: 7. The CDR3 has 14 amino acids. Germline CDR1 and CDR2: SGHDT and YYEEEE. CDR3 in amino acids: CASSPGAGGHEQFF. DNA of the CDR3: TGTGCCAGCAGCCCTGGAGCGGGAGGACATGAGCAGTTCTTC.

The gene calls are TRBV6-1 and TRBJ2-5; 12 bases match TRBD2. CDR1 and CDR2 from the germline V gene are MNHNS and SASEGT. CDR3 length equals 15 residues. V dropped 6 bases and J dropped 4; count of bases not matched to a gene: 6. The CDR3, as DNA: TGTGCCAGCAGAGCTAGCGGGGGGGCAGTAGAGACCCAGTACTTC. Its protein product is CASRASGGAVETQYF.

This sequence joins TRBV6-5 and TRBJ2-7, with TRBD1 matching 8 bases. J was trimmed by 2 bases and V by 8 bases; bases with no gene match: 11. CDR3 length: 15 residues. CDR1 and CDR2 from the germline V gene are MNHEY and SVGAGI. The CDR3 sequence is CASEGVMTGAYEQYF. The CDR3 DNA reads TGTGCCAGCGAGGGGGTGATGACAGGGGCCTACGAGCAGTACTTC.

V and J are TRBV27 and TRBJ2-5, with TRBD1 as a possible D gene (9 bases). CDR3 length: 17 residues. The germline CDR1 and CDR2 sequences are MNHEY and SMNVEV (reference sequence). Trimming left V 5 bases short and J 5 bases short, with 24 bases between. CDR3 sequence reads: CASSPQGAISGEETQYF. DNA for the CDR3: TGTGCCAGCAGTCCACAGGGGGCTATTAGCGGGGAGGAGACCCAGTACTTC.

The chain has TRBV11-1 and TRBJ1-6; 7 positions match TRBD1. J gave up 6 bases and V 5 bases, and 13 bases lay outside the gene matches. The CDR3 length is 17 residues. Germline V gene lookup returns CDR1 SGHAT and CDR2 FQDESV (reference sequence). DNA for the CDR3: TGTGCCAGCAGCACCCATGACAGGGAGGGAAGTAATTCACCCCTCCACTTT. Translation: CASSTHDREGSNSPLHF.

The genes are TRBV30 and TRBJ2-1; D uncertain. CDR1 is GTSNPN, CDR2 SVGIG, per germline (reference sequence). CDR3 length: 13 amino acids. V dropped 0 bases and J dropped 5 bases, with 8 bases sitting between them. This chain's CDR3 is CAWSVRGDNEQFF. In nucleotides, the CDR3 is TGTGCCTGGAGTGTACGCGGCGACAATGAGCAGTTCTTC.

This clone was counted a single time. Here the CDR3 reads CASSQDISGTSGRISFADTQYF. The CDR3, as DNA: TGCGCCAGCAGCCAAGATATCTCCGGGACTAGCGGGAGGATTTCTTTCGCAGATACGCAGTATTTT. The V call is TRBV4-1, the J call TRBJ2-3; 15 bases are a match to TRBD2. Germline V gives CDR1 MGHRA, CDR2 YSYEKL. This CDR3 spans 22 amino acids. Trimming removed 0 bases from V and 4 bases from J; junction bases left unmatched: 17.

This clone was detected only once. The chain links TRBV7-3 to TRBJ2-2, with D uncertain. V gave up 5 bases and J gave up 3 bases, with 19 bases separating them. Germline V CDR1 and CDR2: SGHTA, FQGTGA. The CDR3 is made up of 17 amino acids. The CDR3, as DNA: TGTGCCAGCAGCCCAGACCCCGCGTCCGGGTACACCGGGGAGCTGTTTTTT. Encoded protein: CASSPDPASGYTGELFF.